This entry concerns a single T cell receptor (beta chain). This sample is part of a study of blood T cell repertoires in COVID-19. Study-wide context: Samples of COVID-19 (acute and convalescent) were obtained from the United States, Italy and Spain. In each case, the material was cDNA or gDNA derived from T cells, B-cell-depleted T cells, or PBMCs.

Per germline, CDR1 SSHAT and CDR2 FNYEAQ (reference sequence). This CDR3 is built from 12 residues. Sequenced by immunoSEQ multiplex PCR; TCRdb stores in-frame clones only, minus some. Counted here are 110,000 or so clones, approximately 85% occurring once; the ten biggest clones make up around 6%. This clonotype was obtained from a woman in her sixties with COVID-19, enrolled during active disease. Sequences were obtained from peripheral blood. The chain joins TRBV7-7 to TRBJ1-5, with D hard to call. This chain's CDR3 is CASRGLGVAQHF. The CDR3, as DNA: TGTGCTAGTAGAGGACTGGGTGTGGCCCAGCATTTT.